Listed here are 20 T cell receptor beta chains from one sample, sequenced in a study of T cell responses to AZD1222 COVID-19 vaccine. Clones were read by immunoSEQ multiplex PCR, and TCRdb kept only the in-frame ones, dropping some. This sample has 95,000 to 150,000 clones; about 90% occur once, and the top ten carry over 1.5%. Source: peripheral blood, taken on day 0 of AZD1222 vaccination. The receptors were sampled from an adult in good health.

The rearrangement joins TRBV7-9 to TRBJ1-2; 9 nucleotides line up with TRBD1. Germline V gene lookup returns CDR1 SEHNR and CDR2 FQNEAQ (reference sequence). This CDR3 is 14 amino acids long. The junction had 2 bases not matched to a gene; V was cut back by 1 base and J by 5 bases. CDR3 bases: TGTGCCAGCAGCTTAGTGGGACAGGGATATGGCTACACCTTC. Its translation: CASSLVGQGYGYTF.

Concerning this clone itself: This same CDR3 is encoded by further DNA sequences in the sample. The CDR3 loop is CASSTDRNTEAFF. The CDR3 DNA is TGTGCCAGCAGCACCGACAGGAACACTGAAGCTTTCTTT. The chain couples TRBV7-3 to TRBJ1-1; TRBD1 is a possible D gene (5 bases). Trimming cost V 5 bases and J 1 base, with 8 bases left between them. CDR1 SGHTA and CDR2 FQGTGA come from the germline V gene. This CDR3 is 13 amino acids long.

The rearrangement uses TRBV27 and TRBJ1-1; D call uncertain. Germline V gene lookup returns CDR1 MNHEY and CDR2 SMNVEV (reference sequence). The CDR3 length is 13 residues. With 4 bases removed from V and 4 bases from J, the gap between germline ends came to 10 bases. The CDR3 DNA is TGTGCCAGCAGTTACTCCTGGTCCACTGAAGCTTTCTTT. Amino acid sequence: CASSYSWSTEAFF.

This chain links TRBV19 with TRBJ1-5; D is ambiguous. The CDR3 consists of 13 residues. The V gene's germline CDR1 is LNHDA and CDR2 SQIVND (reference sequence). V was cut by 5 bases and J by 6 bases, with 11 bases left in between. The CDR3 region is CASSALWGQPQHF. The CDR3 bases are TGTGCCAGTAGTGCCCTTTGGGGTCAGCCCCAGCATTTT.

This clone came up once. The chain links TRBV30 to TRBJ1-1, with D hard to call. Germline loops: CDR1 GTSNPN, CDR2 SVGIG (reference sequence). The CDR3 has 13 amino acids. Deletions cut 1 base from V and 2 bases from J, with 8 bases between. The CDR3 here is CAWSADENTEAFF. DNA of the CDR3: TGTGCCTGGAGTGCAGACGAAAACACTGAAGCTTTCTTT.

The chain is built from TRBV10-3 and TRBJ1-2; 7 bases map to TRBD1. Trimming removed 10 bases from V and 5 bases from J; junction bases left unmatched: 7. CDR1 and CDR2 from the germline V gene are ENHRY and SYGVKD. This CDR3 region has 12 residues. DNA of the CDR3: TGTGCCACACACCGGGACAGTTATGGCTACACCTTC. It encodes CATHRDSYGYTF.

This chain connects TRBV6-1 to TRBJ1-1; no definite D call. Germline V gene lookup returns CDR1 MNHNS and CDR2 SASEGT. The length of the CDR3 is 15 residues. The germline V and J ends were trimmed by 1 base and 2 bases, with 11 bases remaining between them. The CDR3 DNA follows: TGTGCCAGCAGTGAAGGCGCGGCAGGAAACACTGAAGCTTTCTTT. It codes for CASSEGAAGNTEAFF.

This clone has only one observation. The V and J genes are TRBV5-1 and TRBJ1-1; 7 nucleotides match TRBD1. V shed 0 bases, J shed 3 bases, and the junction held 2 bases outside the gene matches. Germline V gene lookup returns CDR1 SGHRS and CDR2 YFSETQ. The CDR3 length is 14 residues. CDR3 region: CASSLAQGYTEAFF. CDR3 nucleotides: TGCGCCAGCAGCTTGGCACAGGGGTACACTGAAGCTTTCTTT.

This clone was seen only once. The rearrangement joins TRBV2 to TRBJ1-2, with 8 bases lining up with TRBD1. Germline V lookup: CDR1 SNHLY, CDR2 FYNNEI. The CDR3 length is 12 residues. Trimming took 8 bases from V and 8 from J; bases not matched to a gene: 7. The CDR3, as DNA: TGTGCCAGCGGACAGGGACAGATCGGCTACACCTTC. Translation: CASGQGQIGYTF. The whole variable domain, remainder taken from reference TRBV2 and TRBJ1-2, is EPEVTQTPSHQVTQMGQEVILRCVPISNHLYFYWYRQILGQKVEFLVSFYNNEISEKSEIFDDQFSVERPDGSNFTLKIRSTKLEDSAMYFCASGQGQIGYTFGSGTRLTVV.

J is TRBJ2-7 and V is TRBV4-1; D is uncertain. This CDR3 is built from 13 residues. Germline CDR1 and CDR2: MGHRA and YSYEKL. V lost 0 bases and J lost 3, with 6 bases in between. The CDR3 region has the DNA TGCGCCAGCAGCCAAGAGAGGAGCTACGAGCAGTACTTC. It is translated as CASSQERSYEQYF.

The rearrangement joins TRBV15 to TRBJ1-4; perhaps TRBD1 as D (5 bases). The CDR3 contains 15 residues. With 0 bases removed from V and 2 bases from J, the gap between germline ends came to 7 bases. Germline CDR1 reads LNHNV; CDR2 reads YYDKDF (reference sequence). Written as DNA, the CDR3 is TGTGCCACCAGCAGAGATCGGGGGACTAATGAAAAACTGTTTTTT. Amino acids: CATSRDRGTNEKLFF.

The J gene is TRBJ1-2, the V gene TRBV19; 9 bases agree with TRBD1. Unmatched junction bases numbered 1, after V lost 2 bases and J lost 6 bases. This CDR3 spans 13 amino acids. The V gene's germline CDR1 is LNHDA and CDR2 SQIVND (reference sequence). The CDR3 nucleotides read TGTGCCAGTAGTATAAGGGACAGGGATGGCTACACCTTC. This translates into CASSIRDRDGYTF.

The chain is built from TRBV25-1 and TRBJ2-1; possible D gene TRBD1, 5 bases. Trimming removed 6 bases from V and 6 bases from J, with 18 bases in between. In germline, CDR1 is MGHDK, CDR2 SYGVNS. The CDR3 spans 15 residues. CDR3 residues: CASSPISSRGNEQFF. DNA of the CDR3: TGTGCCAGCAGCCCAATATCTTCTAGGGGCAATGAGCAGTTCTTC.

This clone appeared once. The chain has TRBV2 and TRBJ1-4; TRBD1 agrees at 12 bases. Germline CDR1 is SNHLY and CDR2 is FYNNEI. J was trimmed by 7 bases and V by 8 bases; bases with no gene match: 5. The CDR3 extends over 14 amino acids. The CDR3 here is CASRDRGRREKLFF. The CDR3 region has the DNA TGTGCCAGCCGGGACAGGGGGCGCCGTGAAAAACTGTTTTTT.

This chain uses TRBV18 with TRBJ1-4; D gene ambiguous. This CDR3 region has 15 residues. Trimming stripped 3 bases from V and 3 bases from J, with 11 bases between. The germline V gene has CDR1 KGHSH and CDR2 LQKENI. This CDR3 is CASSPPSSANEKLFF. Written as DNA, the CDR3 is TGTGCCAGCTCACCCCCGAGTTCGGCTAATGAAAAACTGTTTTTT.

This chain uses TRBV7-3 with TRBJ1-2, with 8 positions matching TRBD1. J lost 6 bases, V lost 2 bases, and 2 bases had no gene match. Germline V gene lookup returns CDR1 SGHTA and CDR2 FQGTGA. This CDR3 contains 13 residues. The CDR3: CASSLPTGDGYTF. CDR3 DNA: TGTGCCAGCAGCTTACCGACAGGGGATGGCTACACCTTC.

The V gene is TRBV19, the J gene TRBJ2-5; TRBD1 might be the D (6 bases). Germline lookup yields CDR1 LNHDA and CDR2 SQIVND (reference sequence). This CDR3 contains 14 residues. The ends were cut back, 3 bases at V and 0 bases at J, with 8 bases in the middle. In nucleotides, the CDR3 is TGTGCCAGTAGTATTGGACAGAACCAAGAGACCCAGTACTTC. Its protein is CASSIGQNQETQYF.

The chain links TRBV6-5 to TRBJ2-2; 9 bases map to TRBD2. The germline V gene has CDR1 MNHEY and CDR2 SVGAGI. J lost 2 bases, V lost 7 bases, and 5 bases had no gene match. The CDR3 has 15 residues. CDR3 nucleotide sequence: TGTGCCAGCACCCGACTAGCGGTAAACACCGGGGAGCTGTTTTTT. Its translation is CASTRLAVNTGELFF.

The CDR3 DNA is TGTGCCAGCAGTTACTCGACAGGGGGCAATTCACCCCTCCACTTT. The encoded protein is CASSYSTGGNSPLHF. The genes are TRBV6-6 and TRBJ1-6; 10 bases are a match to TRBD1. Germline CDR1 and CDR2: MNHNY and SVGAGI (reference sequence). The CDR3 has 15 amino acids. Unmatched junction bases numbered 0, after V lost 0 bases and J lost 7 bases.

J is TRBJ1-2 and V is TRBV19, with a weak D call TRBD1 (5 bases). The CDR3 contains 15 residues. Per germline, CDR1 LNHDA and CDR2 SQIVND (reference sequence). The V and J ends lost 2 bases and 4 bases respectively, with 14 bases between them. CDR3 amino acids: CASSINGDPFYGYTF. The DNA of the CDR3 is TGTGCCAGTAGTATAAACGGGGACCCTTTCTATGGCTACACCTTC.